This T cell receptor (beta chain) was profiled in a study of blood T cell repertoires in COVID-19. The CDR3 runs to 14 residues. V was trimmed by 4 bases and J by 3 bases, leaving 13 bases between them. Germline CDR1 MDHEN, CDR2 SYDVKM. The repertoire was sequenced with immunoSEQ multiplex PCR; TCRdb's copy has only in-frame clones and lacks some. The table lists 430,000 or so clones, approximately 90% of them singletons. The age range of participants was about 18 to 100 years, with residence in under 25 US areas. The sequenced sample was PBMCs or T cells enriched from blood (not recorded which). This chain connects TRBV28 to TRBJ2-7, with a tentative D call TRBD1 (6 bases). The clonotype was recovered from a woman between 18 and 29 years old who had been exposed to COVID-19. The CDR3 is CASSSAQGIYEQYF. For the CDR3, the DNA is TGTGCCAGCAGTTCGGCGCAGGGGATCTACGAGCAGTACTTC.